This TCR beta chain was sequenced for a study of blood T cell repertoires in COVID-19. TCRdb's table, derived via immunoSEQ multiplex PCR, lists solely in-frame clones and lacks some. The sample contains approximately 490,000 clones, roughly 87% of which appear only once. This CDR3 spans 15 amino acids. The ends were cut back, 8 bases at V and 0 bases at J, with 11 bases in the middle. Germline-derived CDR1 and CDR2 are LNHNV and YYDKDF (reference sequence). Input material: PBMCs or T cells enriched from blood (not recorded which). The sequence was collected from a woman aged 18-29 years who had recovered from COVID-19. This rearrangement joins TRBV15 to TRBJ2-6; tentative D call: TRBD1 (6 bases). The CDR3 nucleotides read TGTGCCACCTCGAGACAGGTCTCTGGGGCCAACGTCCTGACTTTC. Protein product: CATSRQVSGANVLTF.